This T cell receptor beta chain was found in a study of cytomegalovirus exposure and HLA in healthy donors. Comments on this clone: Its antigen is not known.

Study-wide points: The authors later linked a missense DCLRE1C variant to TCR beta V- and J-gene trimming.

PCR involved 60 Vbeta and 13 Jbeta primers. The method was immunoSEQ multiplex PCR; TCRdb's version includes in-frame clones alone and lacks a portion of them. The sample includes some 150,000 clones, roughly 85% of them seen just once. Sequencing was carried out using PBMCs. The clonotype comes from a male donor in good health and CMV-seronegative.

The CDR3 here is CASSEYVGSHTGELFF. The DNA for the CDR3 is TGTGCCAGCAGTGAATATGTGGGCAGTCACACCGGGGAGCTGTTTTTT. The chain has TRBV25-1 and TRBJ2-2, with D unresolved. Per germline, CDR1 MGHDK and CDR2 SYGVNS. The CDR3 runs 16 residues. V shed 0 bases and J shed 3 bases, with 11 bases lying between them.